Listed below are T cell receptor beta chains from one sample, sequenced in a study of shared clonotypes between healthy human individuals. Data came from immunoSEQ multiplex PCR; TCRdb stores just in-frame clones and leaves some out. Here the sample spans about 1,500,000 clones, roughly 97% being singletons. Sequenced: naive CD4+ T cells sorted from blood. The receptors originated from a man aged 30 to 45 in good health. Each CDR3 is given with its conserved first and last residue. The order of the fields is D gene, V gene, clone size, J gene, CDR3 protein, CDR3 DNA. D genes are given only for firm matches. Some rows have no size entry. The others give once, few or many, or a class for an expanded clone.

TRBD1	TRBV6-5	-	TRBJ1-5	CASSSTGGNQPQHF	TGTGCCAGCAGTTCGACAGGGGGCAATCAGCCCCAGCATTTT
-	TRBV5-1	-	TRBJ2-3	CASSGDSTDTQYF	TGCGCCAGCAGCGGGGACAGCACAGATACGCAGTATTTT
-	TRBV4-1	-	TRBJ2-1	CASSQLGNEQFF	TGCGCCAGCAGCCAGCTCGGGAATGAGCAGTTCTTC
-	TRBV14	-	TRBJ2-7	CASSRAGASYEQYF	TGTGCCAGCAGCCGCGCAGGGGCCTCCTACGAGCAGTACTTC
TRBD2	TRBV27	-	TRBJ2-3	CASRRAAGAGTATQYF	TGTGCCAGCAGGCGGGCGGCGGGAGCAGGGACTGCTACGCAGTATTTT
-	TRBV9	-	TRBJ2-7	CASSTGSEQYF	TGTGCCAGCAGCACAGGCTCCGAGCAGTACTTC
TRBD2	TRBV5-4	-	TRBJ2-1	CASSLPGLDFAEQFF	TGTGCCAGCAGCTTACCGGGACTAGATTTTGCTGAGCAGTTCTTC
-	TRBV2	-	TRBJ1-2	CASSETGFGYGYTF	TGTGCCAGCAGTGAGACAGGCTTTGGCTATGGCTACACCTTC
-	TRBV5-4	once	TRBJ2-6	CASSLPHSGANVLTF	TGTGCCAGCAGCTTGCCCCACTCTGGGGCCAACGTCCTGACTTTC
-	TRBV5-1	-	TRBJ2-5	CASSSRAGPGETQYF	TGCGCCAGCAGCTCAAGGGCGGGACCCGGGGAGACCCAGTACTTC
TRBD1	TRBV2	-	TRBJ1-1	CASSVPGQGAPEAFF	TGTGCCAGCAGTGTACCGGGACAGGGGGCCCCTGAAGCTTTCTTT
-	TRBV30	-	TRBJ2-5	CAWSETWGTQYF	TGTGCCTGGAGTGAGACTTGGGGGACCCAGTACTTC
-	TRBV6-5	-	TRBJ2-2	CASSYWQGRTGELFF	TGTGCCAGCAGTTACTGGCAGGGAAGGACCGGGGAGCTGTTTTTT
-	TRBV7-9	-	TRBJ2-1	CASSLVPGEGFF	TGTGCCAGCAGCTTAGTCCCGGGAGAGGGGTTCTTC
-	TRBV7-9	-	TRBJ1-5	CASSPGSGAQPQHF	TGTGCCAGCAGCCCAGGGTCGGGGGCTCAGCCCCAGCATTTT
-	TRBV25-1	-	TRBJ1-1	CASSESKTGTKNTEAFF	TGTGCCAGCAGTGAATCCAAGACGGGAACCAAGAACACTGAAGCTTTCTTT
-	TRBV11-3	-	TRBJ2-7	CASSLGAHDSDEQYF	TGTGCCAGCAGCTTGGGGGCGCACGATTCGGACGAGCAGTACTTC
-	TRBV5-3	-	TRBJ1-5	CARSLVRASNQPQHF	TGTGCCAGAAGCTTGGTAAGGGCCAGCAATCAGCCCCAGCATTTT
-	TRBV5-1	-	TRBJ1-1	CASSTVQGGTEAFF	TGCGCCAGCAGCACTGTACAGGGAGGAACTGAAGCTTTCTTT
-	TRBV2	-	TRBJ1-3	CASSQGNTIYF	TGTGCCAGCAGTCAGGGAAACACCATATATTTT
-	TRBV10-1	-	TRBJ2-1	CASSESSMWADEQFF	TGCGCCAGCAGTGAGTCGAGTATGTGGGCCGATGAGCAGTTCTTC
-	TRBV7-2	-	TRBJ1-2	CASTPGRGEGGYTF	TGTGCCAGCACCCCCGGGAGGGGTGAGGGAGGCTACACCTTC
-	TRBV19	-	TRBJ2-7	CASSIRQAYEQYF	TGTGCCAGTAGTATCCGACAGGCCTACGAGCAGTACTTC
TRBD2	TRBV4-2	-	TRBJ2-1	CASSQELAGVGDEQFF	TGTGCCAGCAGCCAAGAACTAGCGGGAGTAGGAGATGAGCAGTTCTTC
-	TRBV18	-	TRBJ2-2	CASSPQGETNTGELFF	TGTGCCAGCTCACCACAGGGGGAAACGAACACCGGGGAGCTGTTTTTT
-	TRBV7-6	-	TRBJ2-3	CASSLGTSTDTQYF	TGTGCCAGCAGCTTGGGTACTAGCACAGATACGCAGTATTTT
-	TRBV29-1	once	TRBJ1-2	CSVVSGTNYGYTF	TGCAGCGTTGTCTCAGGGACGAACTATGGCTACACCTTC
TRBD2	TRBV6-5	-	TRBJ2-7	CASSSWTRAYEQYF	TGTGCCAGCAGTTCCTGGACTAGAGCCTACGAGCAGTACTTC
-	TRBV9	-	TRBJ1-1	CASSVGPSTEAFF	TGTGCCAGCAGCGTGGGGCCGAGCACTGAAGCTTTCTTT
-	TRBV28	-	TRBJ2-1	CASSFGLANEQFF	TGTGCCAGCAGTTTCGGTCTAGCCAATGAGCAGTTCTTC
-	TRBV4-3	-	TRBJ2-3	CASSQVVTLSTDTQYF	TGCGCCAGCAGCCAAGTTGTTACCCTTAGCACAGATACGCAGTATTTT
TRBD1	TRBV5-1	-	TRBJ2-7	CASSLGQGVGEQYF	TGCGCCAGCAGCTTGGGACAGGGGGTCGGGGAGCAGTACTTC
-	TRBV5-1	-	TRBJ1-1	CASSLLDLNTEAFF	TGCGCCAGCAGCCTTCTAGATTTGAACACTGAAGCTTTCTTT
-	TRBV27	once	TRBJ2-3	CASSLYIQAPDTQYF	TGTGCCAGCAGTTTATATATCCAGGCCCCAGATACGCAGTATTTT
-	TRBV11-2	-	TRBJ2-7	CASSNSLPQRGFLHEQYF	TGTGCCAGCAGCAATAGCCTTCCCCAAAGGGGCTTCCTCCACGAGCAGTACTTC
-	TRBV6-5	-	TRBJ1-1	CAVQTKTEAFF	TGTGCCGTCCAAACTAAAACTGAAGCTTTCTTT
TRBD2	TRBV28	-	TRBJ2-1	CASSSTGLAGVVKAYNEQFF	TGTGCCAGCTCCTCAACGGGACTAGCGGGAGTAGTAAAAGCCTACAATGAGCAGTTCTTC
TRBD1	TRBV23-1	-	TRBJ1-5	CASSPEDRGRIQPQHF	TGCGCCAGCAGTCCGGAGGACAGGGGGCGTATTCAGCCCCAGCATTTT
-	TRBV5-1	-	TRBJ2-5	CASSLGGLATQETQYF	TGCGCCAGCAGCTTGGGTGGTCTAGCGACACAAGAGACCCAGTACTTC
TRBD2	TRBV29-1	-	TRBJ2-1	CSTGLAGEQFF	TGCAGCACCGGACTAGCAGGTGAGCAGTTCTTC
-	TRBV5-4	-	TRBJ2-1	CASSLALAGGNEQFF	TGTGCCAGCAGCTTGGCCCTTGCAGGGGGGAATGAGCAGTTCTTC
-	TRBV29-1	-	TRBJ1-1	CSVGGVSTEAFF	TGCAGCGTGGGTGGGGTTTCCACTGAAGCTTTCTTT
-	TRBV30	-	TRBJ1-1	CAWSGRNHEAFF	TGTGCCTGGAGTGGGAGGAACCATGAAGCTTTCTTT
-	TRBV5-1	-	TRBJ2-1	CASSTRDGASYNEQFF	TGCGCCAGCAGCACCCGGGACGGGGCGTCCTACAATGAGCAGTTCTTC
-	TRBV9	-	TRBJ1-1	CASSVTPNANTEAFF	TGTGCCAGCAGCGTAACCCCAAACGCGAACACTGAAGCTTTCTTT
-	TRBV27	-	TRBJ2-7	CATTGKYYEQYF	TGTGCCACCACCGGGAAATACTACGAGCAGTACTTC
-	TRBV5-4	-	TRBJ1-4	CASSRGGLAEKLFF	TGTGCCAGCAGCCGAGGAGGATTAGCTGAAAAACTGTTTTTT
-	TRBV7-2	-	TRBJ2-1	CASSFQADFYNEQFF	TGTGCCAGCAGCTTCCAGGCGGATTTCTACAATGAGCAGTTCTTC
-	TRBV7-2	-	TRBJ2-2	CASSAYSRELFF	TGTGCCAGCTCAGCTTATAGCAGGGAGCTGTTTTTT